Described below is a single TCR beta chain sequence and its context. The antigen remains unidentified. The DNA is left out, because the CDR3 cannot be placed on it with certainty; the CDR3 is given as TCRdb lists it. From RNA transcripts, TCR beta CDR3 regions were amplified. In the first-round RT-PCR of the TCR CDR3, the HTBI primer set was used. TCRdb called the multiplex PCR reads again in MiXCR, with one record for every CDR3 protein. The data contain roughly 40,000 distinct CDR3 sequences, 50% to 55% of them singletons. These data originate in a study of T cells in Graves' hyperthyroidism and ophthalmopathy. In the study overall: Peripheral blood collection took place at initial diagnosis, before any treatment. Study observations and caveats: The model identified upcoming ophthalmopathy a median approximately six months ahead of onset. Most clonotypes expanded in the thyroid (above 0.001) were also present in blood.

Germline loops: CDR1 MGHDK, CDR2 SYGVNS. With termini counted, the CDR3 has 20 amino acids. The sample taken for sequencing was blood. V usage is TRBV25-1 and J usage is TRBJ2-1; no DNA check was done on the table's D call, TRBD2. The TCR originated in a middle-aged man with Graves' ophthalmopathy. CDR3 region: CASSIYLCSVPPYSGGEQFF.